One sample yielded the 21 T cell receptor beta chains listed below, sequenced in a study of blood T cell repertoires in COVID-19. Sequenced by immunoSEQ multiplex PCR; TCRdb stores in-frame clones only, minus some. Of 250,000 to 300,000 clones in the sample, approximately 80% were seen once. Sequenced input: peripheral blood. The receptors originated from an older woman with active or convalescent COVID-19.

The J gene is TRBJ1-3, the V gene TRBV10-3, with 11 bases that match TRBD1. Trimming removed 4 bases from V and 2 bases from J; junction bases left unmatched: 4. The CDR3 runs 16 residues. The germline V gene encodes CDR1 ENHRY and CDR2 SYGVKD. This CDR3 reads CAISVPGQGAGNTIYF. Written as DNA, the CDR3 is TGTGCCATCAGTGTCCCGGGACAGGGGGCTGGAAACACCATATATTTT.

This clone has only a few counts. The gene calls are TRBV18 and TRBJ1-2, with TRBD1 matching 8 bases. Germline CDR1 is KGHSH and CDR2 is LQKENI. J was trimmed by 10 bases and V by 0 bases; bases with no gene match: 7. This CDR3 contains 14 residues. CDR3 nucleotide sequence: TGTGCCAGCTCACCACCGTATCAACAGGGGGTCTACACCTTC. Encoded protein: CASSPPYQQGVYTF.

This chain joins TRBV7-2 and TRBJ1-3; weak D call: TRBD1 (5 bases). The germline V and J ends were trimmed by 5 bases and 2 bases, with 16 bases remaining between them. The CDR3 consists of 16 residues. Per the germline V gene, CDR1 is SGHTA and CDR2 is FQGNSA. The CDR3 sequence: CASSPLTGIPGNTIYF. Written as DNA, the CDR3 is TGTGCCAGCAGCCCACTCACAGGAATCCCTGGAAACACCATATATTTT.

The CDR3 spells CASSLKGLPLHF. CDR3 in DNA: TGTGCCAGCAGTTTAAAAGGACTTCCCCTCCACTTT. This sequence joins TRBV12-3 or TRBV12-4 and TRBJ1-6; D gene ambiguous. The V and J ends lost 2 bases and 13 bases respectively, with 9 bases between them. The CDR3 has 12 residues.

The chain employs TRBV19 and TRBJ2-1, with 8 positions matching TRBD2. V dropped 4 bases and J dropped 4; count of bases not matched to a gene: 6. The germline CDR1 and CDR2 sequences are LNHDA and SQIVND (reference sequence). The CDR3 length is 15 residues. In DNA form, the CDR3 reads TGTGCCAGTAGTAGCGGGGGGAGGGTTTACAATGAGCAGTTCTTC. It specifies CASSSGGRVYNEQFF.

The rearrangement uses TRBV10-3 and TRBJ2-3; the match to TRBD2 covers 7 bases. Germline V gene data show CDR1 as ENHRY and CDR2 as SYGVKD. The CDR3 spans 16 residues. V lost 6 bases and J lost 4; bases outside the gene matches: 13. CDR3 in DNA: TGTGCCATCAGATCGGGGGGTCCTGGTACGCCAGATACGCAGTATTTT. As protein: CAIRSGGPGTPDTQYF.

V gene TRBV6-2 or TRBV6-3 combines with J gene TRBJ1-2; 9 bases are a match to TRBD1. The CDR3 consists of 15 residues. The V and J ends lost 4 bases and 4 bases, in that order; junction bases with no gene match: 7. Germline V gives CDR1 MNHEY, CDR2 SVGEGT. CDR3 DNA: TGTGCCAGCAGTTCGGGACAGGGAGAGAGCTATGGCTACACCTTC. The encoded protein is CASSSGQGESYGYTF.

V and J are TRBV3-1 (or the pseudogene TRBV3-2) and TRBJ2-7; TRBD2 matches 13 bases. J was trimmed by 5 bases and V by 6 bases; bases with no gene match: 7. The CDR3 length is 15 residues. Germline-derived CDR1 and CDR2 are LGHDT and YNNKEL (reference sequence). The CDR3 coding sequence is TGTGCCAGCAGGCCTACTAGCGGGGGGGCCCACGAGCAGTACTTC. Translated: CASRPTSGGAHEQYF.

The chain combines TRBV15 with TRBJ2-2, with D unclear. Germline-derived CDR1 and CDR2 are LNHNV and YYDKDF (reference sequence). V was pared by 3 bases and J by 2 bases, with 4 bases between. CDR3 length: 13 residues. CDR3 loop: CATSRANTGELFF. The CDR3 region has the DNA TGTGCCACCAGCAGGGCAAACACCGGGGAGCTGTTTTTT. The full variable domain, rest sourced from reference TRBV15 and TRBJ2-2, is DAMVIQNPRYQVTQFGKPVTLSCSQTLNHNVMYWYQQKSSQAPKLLFHYYDKDFNNEADTPDNFQSRRPNTSFCFLDIRSPGLGDTAMYLCATSRANTGELFFGEGSRLTVL.

This rearrangement joins TRBV6-1 to TRBJ1-6; 8 nucleotides align to TRBD1. This CDR3 has 16 residues. Germline-derived CDR1 and CDR2 are MNHNS and SASEGT. J gave up 7 bases and V 0 bases, and 5 bases lay outside the gene matches. The CDR3 region has the DNA TGTGCCAGCAGTGAAGCAGTTCAGGGGGCGAATTCACCCCTCCACTTT. Residues: CASSEAVQGANSPLHF.

The chain uses TRBV11-2 and TRBJ2-1, with D maybe TRBD1 (6 bases). The CDR3 contains 13 residues. Trimming cost V 5 bases and J 7 bases, with 12 bases left between them. Germline CDR1 is SGHAT and CDR2 is FQNNGV. The DNA of the CDR3 is TGTGCCAGCAGCGTAGGCAGGGGAAATGAGCAGTTCTTC. This sequence encodes CASSVGRGNEQFF.

V gene TRBV2 combines with J gene TRBJ2-1, with TRBD1 matching over 9 bases. Trimming cost V 6 bases and J 4 bases; bases outside gene matches: 7. The CDR3 is 15 amino acids. CDR1 is SNHLY and CDR2 is FYNNEI in the germline V gene. CDR3 in amino acids: CASSLRDRVYNEQFF. CDR3 coding DNA: TGTGCCAGCAGCCTCCGGGACAGGGTATACAATGAGCAGTTCTTC. Full variable domain (remainder filled in from reference TRBV2 and TRBJ2-1): EPEVTQTPSHQVTQMGQEVILRCVPISNHLYFYWYRQILGQKVEFLVSFYNNEISEKSEIFDDQFSVERPDGSNFTLKIRSTKLEDSAMYFCASSLRDRVYNEQFFGPGTRLTVL.

This rearrangement joins TRBV12-3 or TRBV12-4 to TRBJ1-2; D remains unclear. The CDR3 extends over 12 amino acids. V was pared by 1 base and J by 4 bases, with 4 bases between. CDR3 region: CASSLDIYGYTF. The CDR3 region has the DNA TGTGCCAGCAGTTTAGACATCTATGGCTACACCTTC.

This chain uses TRBV5-5 with TRBJ1-2, with unresolved D. Germline values: CDR1 SGHKS, CDR2 YYEKEE (reference sequence). The CDR3 contains 11 residues. Trimming pared 7 bases from V and 3 bases from J, leaving 7 bases between. The CDR3 DNA follows: TGTGCCAGCGGCCAGGACTATGGCTACACCTTC. It yields the protein CASGQDYGYTF.

V is TRBV6-6 and J is TRBJ1-6, with D possibly matching TRBD1 (5 bases). The CDR3 spans 14 residues. Trimming removed 11 bases from V and 0 bases from J, with 11 bases in between. Germline CDR1 MNHNY, CDR2 SVGAGI (reference sequence). The DNA of the CDR3 is TGTGCCGGGGGGACGAGCTCCTATAATTCACCCCTCCACTTT. Its translation is CAGGTSSYNSPLHF.

The chain couples TRBV6-6 to TRBJ2-1, with 12 bases aligning to TRBD1. This CDR3 spans 14 amino acids. Germline CDR1 and CDR2: MNHNY and SVGAGI (reference sequence). The J segment lost 7 bases and the V segment lost 4 bases, leaving 2 bases of the junction unmatched. This CDR3 reads CASSWGQGANEQFF. The CDR3 bases are TGTGCCAGCAGTTGGGGACAGGGGGCGAATGAGCAGTTCTTC.

The chain couples TRBV6-5 to TRBJ2-1, with TRBD2 matching over 11 bases. CDR1 and CDR2 from the germline V gene are MNHEY and SVGAGI. The trim removed 7 bases at V and 7 bases at J, leaving 9 bases unmatched. This CDR3 has 15 amino acids. The chain's CDR3 is CASKVAGGPDNEQFF. Written as DNA, the CDR3 is TGTGCCAGCAAGGTAGCGGGGGGGCCTGATAATGAGCAGTTCTTC.

V gene TRBV19 combines with J gene TRBJ1-4; 11 nucleotides agree with TRBD1. V shed 10 bases and J 3 bases; nucleotides not matched to a gene: 13. The CDR3 has 17 residues. Germline V CDR1 and CDR2: LNHDA, SQIVND (reference sequence). This chain's CDR3 is CATSDRGRPESNEKLFF. The CDR3 DNA reads TGTGCCACTTCGGACAGGGGGCGCCCGGAGTCTAATGAAAAACTGTTTTTT.

This clone is medium-sized (0.01 to 0.1%) in the sample. At the DNA level, this CDR3 is encoded by other sequences in the same sample as well. V usage is TRBV11-2 and J usage is TRBJ2-3; D is uncertain. The ends were cut back, 5 bases at V and 3 bases at J, with 6 bases in the middle. Germline assignment: CDR1 SGHAT and CDR2 FQNNGV. CDR3 length: 12 amino acids. This chain's CDR3 is CASSPNTDTQYF. CDR3 DNA: TGTGCCAGCAGCCCTAATACAGATACGCAGTATTTT.

The gene calls are TRBV10-3 and TRBJ1-5; 7 positions agree with TRBD1. Germline CDR1 and CDR2: ENHRY and SYGVKD. This CDR3 region has 13 residues. J lost 5 bases, V lost 5 bases, and 3 bases had no gene match. The CDR3, as DNA: TGTGCCATCAGTCTAGGGGGCTATCAGCCCCAGCATTTT. Translation gives CAISLGGYQPQHF.

The V call is TRBV19, the J call TRBJ2-7; the match to TRBD1 covers 9 bases. V was pared by 5 bases and J by 1 base, with 3 bases of the junction left unmatched. The germline CDR1 and CDR2 sequences are LNHDA and SQIVND (reference sequence). The CDR3 has 14 residues. As DNA, the CDR3 is TGTGCCAGTAGTTCGACAGGGGGGTCCTACGAGCAGTACTTC. The encoded protein is CASSSTGGSYEQYF.